What follows are 18 T cell receptor beta chains derived from one specimen sequenced in a study of blood T cell repertoires in COVID-19. Libraries were prepared by immunoSEQ multiplex PCR; TCRdb keeps only in-frame clonotypes and omits some of them. The sample lists about 52,000 clones, 81% occurring once. The material sequenced was peripheral blood. The receptors shown here come from a woman of 80 years or more with COVID-19, enrolled during active disease.

The chain joins TRBV4-2 to TRBJ2-2; the D gene is possibly TRBD2 (6 bases). The CDR3 length is 17 residues. The germline V and J ends were trimmed by 1 base and 3 bases, with 15 bases remaining between them. Germline CDR1 reads LGHNA; CDR2 reads YNFKEQ. The CDR3 sequence is CASSQGPGLQDTGELFF. The DNA of the CDR3 is TGTGCCAGCAGCCAAGGCCCGGGACTCCAGGACACCGGGGAGCTGTTTTTT.

The chain couples TRBV18 to TRBJ2-5; 9 nucleotides align to TRBD2. CDR1 is KGHSH and CDR2 is LQKENI in the germline V gene. V gave up 1 base and J gave up 1 base; unmatched junction bases: 4. The CDR3 contains 16 residues. The CDR3 region is CASSPRRLAVQETQYF. The CDR3 DNA follows: TGTGCCAGCTCACCACGTAGACTAGCGGTCCAAGAGACCCAGTACTTC.

This clone was observed many times. This chain joins TRBV3-1 (or the pseudogene TRBV3-2) and TRBJ1-4; 7 bases are a match to TRBD1. This CDR3 region has 14 residues. The germline CDR1 and CDR2 sequences are LGHDT and YNNKEL (reference sequence). V gave up 8 bases and J gave up 8 bases; unmatched junction bases: 11. As DNA, the CDR3 is TGTGCCAGCCAGGGAAGCCAGGGGGGCGAAAAACTGTTTTTT. This sequence encodes CASQGSQGGEKLFF.

This chain uses TRBV6-5 with TRBJ2-3; maybe TRBD1 (5 bases). The V and J ends lost 0 bases and 5 bases respectively, with 15 bases between them. The CDR3 runs 16 residues. From germline, CDR1 is MNHEY and CDR2 SVGAGI. CDR3: CASSYSKTARRDTQYF. CDR3 DNA: TGTGCCAGCAGTTACTCGAAGACAGCCCGGAGAGATACGCAGTATTTT.

A single count supports this clone. The genes are TRBV2 and TRBJ1-4; TRBD1 agrees at 11 bases. J was trimmed by 3 bases and V by 3 bases; bases with no gene match: 3. The V gene's germline CDR1 is SNHLY and CDR2 FYNNEI. This CDR3 is built from 16 residues. This CDR3 is CASSDGTGGSNEKLFF. CDR3 DNA sequence: TGTGCCAGCAGTGATGGGACAGGGGGATCTAATGAAAAACTGTTTTTT.

The chain combines TRBV19 with TRBJ2-7; 7 bases are shared with TRBD1. The CDR3 has 13 residues. J gave up 3 bases and V 3 bases, and 2 bases lay outside the gene matches. The V gene's germline CDR1 is LNHDA and CDR2 SQIVND (reference sequence). CDR3 region: CASSIWDSYEQYF. The CDR3 region has the DNA TGTGCCAGTAGTATTTGGGACAGCTACGAGCAGTACTTC.

This chain uses TRBV5-6 with TRBJ1-3; TRBD1 matches 8 bases. The CDR3 is made up of 17 amino acids. The germline V gene has CDR1 SGHDT and CDR2 YYEEEE. With 4 bases clipped from V and 0 bases from J, the junction kept 9 bases outside the gene matches. The CDR3 DNA reads TGTGCCAGCAGCCGACCGGGACAGGAGAACTCTGGAAACACCATATATTTT. Amino acid sequence: CASSRPGQENSGNTIYF.

The chain combines TRBV9 with TRBJ1-6; TRBD1 aligns across 7 bases. The CDR3 has 17 amino acids. Looked up from germline, CDR1 is SGDLS and CDR2 is YYNGEE. Losses at the gene ends were 1 base for V and 6 bases for J; bases not matched to a gene: 10. For the CDR3, the DNA is TGTGCCAGCAGCGTAAAGGGGAGACAGGGCCTTAATTCACCCCTCCACTTT. Protein sequence: CASSVKGRQGLNSPLHF.

The genes are TRBV5-1 and TRBJ2-2; D perhaps matches TRBD1 (5 bases). Deletions cut 4 bases from V and 6 bases from J, with 13 bases between. The CDR3 is made up of 14 amino acids. CDR1 SGHRS and CDR2 YFSETQ come from the germline V gene. CDR3 bases: TGCGCCAGCAGCCAGGGATCGGCGGCCGGGGAGCTGTTTTTT. As protein: CASSQGSAAGELFF.

The chain employs TRBV12-3 or TRBV12-4 and TRBJ1-4; D may be TRBD1 (6 bases). The V gene lost 7 bases and the J gene lost 7 bases, with 13 bases spanning the gap. The CDR3 totals 13 residues. The chain's CDR3 is CASNLPGVEKLFF. CDR3 DNA sequence: TGTGCCAGCAATTTGCCAGGGGTTGAAAAACTGTTTTTT.

The chain is built from TRBV7-8 and TRBJ2-3; 9 nucleotides agree with TRBD1. V lost 10 bases to trimming and J lost 3 bases; unmatched junction nucleotides: 5. The V gene's germline CDR1 is SGHVS and CDR2 FQNEAQ. This CDR3 comprises 13 residues. CDR3: CAIQGARTDTQYF. As DNA, the CDR3 is TGTGCCATACAGGGGGCGAGAACAGATACGCAGTATTTT.

The rearrangement links TRBV12-5 to TRBJ2-5; maybe TRBD2 (5 bases). Trimming took off 0 bases at V and 5 bases at J, with 13 bases between the two ends. CDR1 is LGHNT, CDR2 FRNRAP, per germline. The CDR3 is 15 residues long. The CDR3 region has the DNA TGTGCTAGTGGTTTGGTACTGGGTGGAGGCGAGACCCAGTACTTC. Its translation is CASGLVLGGGETQYF.

Only one count was recorded for this clone. This chain joins TRBV30 and TRBJ2-3; 8 positions match TRBD1. Germline values: CDR1 GTSNPN, CDR2 SVGIG (reference sequence). With 1 base clipped from V and 4 bases from J, the junction kept 7 bases outside the gene matches. This CDR3 region has 15 residues. CDR3 residues: CAWSETGVKADTQYF. The CDR3 DNA sequence: TGTGCCTGGAGTGAGACAGGGGTAAAGGCAGATACGCAGTATTTT.

As to this clone: The sample has other DNA sequences that encode this CDR3 too. The chain combines TRBV29-1 with TRBJ1-1; 9 bases map to TRBD1. V shed 7 bases and J 5 bases; nucleotides not matched to a gene: 2. The CDR3 sequence is 11 residues long. CDR1 is SQVTM, CDR2 ANQGSEA, per germline. The CDR3 coding sequence is TGCAGCGCGGACAGGGGAACTGAAGCTTTCTTT. Its translation: CSADRGTEAFF.

The rearrangement joins TRBV6-5 to TRBJ2-1; 7 bases line up with TRBD1. The CDR3 length is 15 residues. CDR1 is MNHEY and CDR2 is SVGAGI in the germline V gene. V gave up 5 bases and J gave up 3 bases; unmatched junction bases: 7. The CDR3 DNA is TGTGCCAGCAGTCTGACAGGGTCCAGCTACAATGAGCAGTTCTTC. Its translation: CASSLTGSSYNEQFF.

This rearrangement joins TRBV19 to TRBJ2-3, with 10 bases that match TRBD2. This CDR3 spans 15 amino acids. Germline lookup yields CDR1 LNHDA and CDR2 SQIVND (reference sequence). The V gene end was trimmed by 5 bases and the J gene end by 0 bases; junction bases not matched to a gene: 2. CDR3 nucleotide sequence: TGTGCCAGTAGTGAGACTAGCGGGAGCACAGATACGCAGTATTTT. Protein product: CASSETSGSTDTQYF. The full variable domain, in which reference TRBV19 and TRBJ2-3 provide the parts outside the CDR3, is DGGITQSPKYLFRKEGQNVTLSCEQNLNHDAMYWYRQDPGQGLRLIYYSQIVNDFQKGDIAEGYSVSREKKESFPLTVTSAQKNPTAFYLCASSETSGSTDTQYFGPGTRLTVL.

Only one count was recorded for this clone. CDR3: CASSRVRGPGEKLFF. The DNA of the CDR3 is TGTGCCAGCAGCCGAGTCAGGGGGCCGGGTGAAAAACTGTTTTTT. This sequence joins TRBV3-1 (or the pseudogene TRBV3-2) and TRBJ1-4; TRBD1 agrees at 8 bases. Unmatched junction bases numbered 8, after V lost 4 bases and J lost 7 bases. Germline V gene data show CDR1 as LGHDT and CDR2 as YNNKEL (reference sequence). The CDR3 loop spans 15 amino acids.

The V and J genes are TRBV6-5 and TRBJ2-7; 12 bases map to TRBD2. The germline V gene has CDR1 MNHEY and CDR2 SVGAGI. This CDR3 has 15 amino acids. Trimming took 4 bases from V and 5 from J; bases not matched to a gene: 6. The CDR3 DNA reads as TGTGCCAGCAGTTGGGCTAGCGGGAGGGAGCACGAGCAGTACTTC. Encoded protein: CASSWASGREHEQYF.